Detailed here is one TCR beta chain. The data derive from a study of blood T cell repertoires in COVID-19. As handled by the study authors: For nucleated cells, counts were estimated from reference gene primer amplification. Only in-frame clones appear in the TCRdb table, and some are missing; sequencing was by immunoSEQ multiplex PCR. Clone size and V and J calls were adopted from that table, with D and trimming inferred from the DNA. The data contain approximately 200,000 clones, 90% of them singletons. Enrollees, roughly 18 to 89 years old, lived in 24 US areas. Self-reported history from a screening survey and questionnaire set each donor's cohort. CDR1 SGDLS and CDR2 YYNGEE come from the germline V gene. V shed 0 bases and J 4 bases; nucleotides not matched to a gene: 2. This CDR3 has 15 residues.

Specimen: PBMCs or T cells enriched from blood (not recorded which). This clonotype was sampled from a man younger than 40 who had recovered from COVID-19. The chain has TRBV9 and TRBJ1-2; 11 positions match TRBD1. CDR3 coding DNA: TGTGCCAGCAGCGTAGCGGGGACAGGGGGCTATGGCTACACCTTC. It specifies CASSVAGTGGYGYTF.